The 14 T cell receptor beta chains presented below share a single source sample, sequenced in a study of T-cell memory formation after mild COVID-19. A single record per CDR3 protein comes from TCRdb applying MiXCR to the 5' RACE reads. The sample yields approximately 250,000 distinct CDR3 sequences, roughly 16% seen once. Sequenced sample: PBMCs or a T cell subset sorted from them (not recorded which). The receptors stem from a man younger than 30 who had mild COVID-19 (a few samples of this study predate the infection). Cell type and time point are not known.

DNA for the CDR3: TGTGCCAGCAGCCAGTCCATGACGGAGTCCTACGAGCAGTACTTC. As protein: CASSQSMTESYEQYF. J is TRBJ2-7 and V is TRBV4-2; D not resolved. This CDR3 is 15 amino acids long. Germline values: CDR1 LGHNA, CDR2 YNFKEQ. Trimming left V 3 bases short and J 1 base short, with 13 bases between.

V is TRBV7-9 and J is TRBJ1-1; D is possibly TRBD1 (6 bases). This CDR3 contains 11 residues. V was trimmed by 8 bases and J by 7 bases, leaving 11 bases between them. Germline V gene sequence: CDR1 SEHNR, CDR2 FQNEAQ (reference sequence). The DNA of the CDR3 is TGTGCCAGCCCAGGGGATATTGAAGCTTTCTTT. This gives the protein CASPGDIEAFF. The full variable domain, rest sourced from reference TRBV7-9 and TRBJ1-1, is DTGVSQNPRHKITKRGQNVTFRCDPISEHNRLYWYRQTLGQGPEFLTYFQNEAQLEKSRLLSDRFSAERPKGSFSTLEIQRTEQGDSAMYLCASPGDIEAFFGQGTRLTVV.

Concerning this clonotype: A junction end diverges from the germline sequence, so it may reflect a read error. This chain links TRBV7-7 with TRBJ2-2; D perhaps matches TRBD2 (6 bases). This CDR3 has 17 residues. Looked up from germline, CDR1 is SSHAT and CDR2 is FNYEAQ (reference sequence). CDR3 DNA: TGTGCTAGCAGCCCGGGGGTGGGCGGGCCGAACACCGGGGAGCTGTTTTTT. Translation: CASSPGVGGPNTGELFF.

Only a few counts were recorded for this clonotype. The chain uses TRBV7-6 and TRBJ2-5; 9 bases map to TRBD1. The germline CDR1 and CDR2 sequences are SGHVS and FNYEAQ. The junction had 10 bases not matched to a gene; V was cut back by 1 base and J by 7 bases. CDR3 length: 16 residues. CDR3 bases: TGTGCCAGCAGCTTAGTGGGGCACAGGGGGCAGGTGACCCAGTACTTC. It codes for CASSLVGHRGQVTQYF.

This CDR3 reads CSAYLWGNDQPQHF. The CDR3 nucleotides read TGCAGTGCCTATCTGTGGGGGAACGATCAGCCCCAGCATTTT. The gene calls are TRBV20-1 and TRBJ1-5; tentatively, D is TRBD1 (5 bases). The CDR3 extends over 14 amino acids. V dropped 6 bases and J dropped 5 bases, with 17 bases sitting between them. In germline, CDR1 is DFQATT, CDR2 SNEGSKA (reference sequence).

The rearrangement joins TRBV7-9 to TRBJ1-2; perhaps TRBD1 as D (6 bases). Trimming removed 3 bases from V and 4 bases from J, with 12 bases in between. Germline V gene sequence: CDR1 SEHNR, CDR2 FQNEAQ (reference sequence). The CDR3 is made up of 14 amino acids. CDR3 loop: CASSFDGTTYGYTF. DNA of the CDR3: TGTGCCAGCAGCTTCGACGGGACAACCTATGGCTACACCTTC.

The genes are TRBV10-2 and TRBJ1-1; D is unresolved. V lost 10 bases and J 1 base, leaving 4 bases between the germline ends. The CDR3 is 10 amino acids. Germline V gene sequence: CDR1 WSHSY, CDR2 SAAADI. The DNA of the CDR3 is TGCGCCACCAGGAACACTGAAGCTTTCTTT. This codes for CATRNTEAFF.

V usage is TRBV25-1 and J usage is TRBJ1-6, with 10 bases that match TRBD1. The trim removed 6 bases at V and 10 bases at J, leaving 3 bases unmatched. This CDR3 is built from 13 residues. Germline V gene data show CDR1 as MGHDK and CDR2 as SYGVNS. CDR3 bases: TGTGCCAGCAGAGGACAGGGGGACTCACCCCTCCACTTT. It translates to CASRGQGDSPLHF.

The sample holds a few counts of this clonotype. This rearrangement joins TRBV29-1 to TRBJ2-1, with TRBD2 matching over 11 bases. Germline CDR1 SQVTM, CDR2 ANQGSEA. Trimming cost V 1 base and J 12 bases; bases outside gene matches: 11. The CDR3 is 15 residues long. In DNA, the CDR3 is TGCAGCGTTGAAGTTTCCGGACTAGCGGGCCCCCCGCAGTTCTTC. It yields the protein CSVEVSGLAGPPQFF.

This clonotype came up a few times. The chain is built from TRBV7-2 and TRBJ1-5; TRBD1 is a possible D gene (6 bases). The V gene's germline CDR1 is SGHTA and CDR2 FQGNSA. Trimming took off 5 bases at V and 0 bases at J, with 17 bases between the two ends. The CDR3 consists of 17 residues. The CDR3 is CASSPRTGPYSNQPQHF. CDR3 in DNA: TGTGCCAGCAGCCCCCGAACAGGGCCATATAGCAATCAGCCCCAGCATTTT.

This clonotype was picked up many times. This chain uses TRBV7-3 with TRBJ1-1, with D unresolved. This CDR3 is built from 14 residues. V shed 2 bases and J shed 4 bases, with 11 bases lying between them. Germline V lookup: CDR1 SGHTA, CDR2 FQGTGA. The CDR3 protein is CASSLYPGITEAFF. For the CDR3, the DNA is TGTGCCAGCAGCTTATACCCTGGGATCACTGAAGCTTTCTTT. The whole variable domain, filled in from reference TRBV7-3 and TRBJ1-1, reads GAGVSQTPSNKVTEKGKYVELRCDPISGHTALYWYRQSLGQGPEFLIYFQGTGAADDSGLPNDRFFAVRPEGSVSTLKIQRTERGDSAVYLCASSLYPGITEAFFGQGTRLTVV.

In this sample, this clonotype turned up many times. The chain has TRBV10-3 and TRBJ1-2; D not certain. The V gene lost 8 bases and the J gene lost 1 base, with 8 bases spanning the gap. Germline CDR1 reads ENHRY; CDR2 reads SYGVKD. CDR3 length: 12 residues. The DNA of the CDR3 is TGTGCCATCGGTGGCGGTAACTATGGCTACACCTTC. Its translation is CAIGGGNYGYTF.

This clonotype has only a few counts. The V gene is TRBV6-5, the J gene TRBJ1-5, with D tentatively TRBD1 (5 bases). CDR3 size: 14 residues. Germline CDR1 and CDR2: MNHEY and SVGAGI. Trimming took 10 bases from V and 1 from J, leaving 14 bases between them. CDR3 coding DNA: TGTGCCACCGGGCTGGGGGTGAGCAATCAGCCCCAGCATTTT. Its translation: CATGLGVSNQPQHF.

This clonotype has at least ten counts. The V and J genes are TRBV11-2 and TRBJ2-2; no firm D call. CDR1 and CDR2 (germline): SGHAT, FQNNGV. V was shortened by 5 bases and J by 0 bases, with 13 bases between the two germline ends. The CDR3 spans 16 residues. CDR3 loop: CASSPRTATNTGELFF. The CDR3 bases are TGTGCCAGCAGCCCGCGGACCGCAACGAACACCGGGGAGCTGTTTTTT.